The clone carrying this T cell receptor (beta chain) came up a few times. Its antigen is as yet unknown. The entry originates in a study of post-analysis software for immune sequencing data. Study-level points and caveats: In patients, about 5 TRBV segments were more frequent than in controls, with TRBV5-6, TRBV5-1 and TRBV20-1 among them.

Per the germline V gene, CDR1 is MNHEY and CDR2 is SVGAGI. V was shortened by 8 bases and J by 7 bases, with 21 bases between the two germline ends. This CDR3 has 14 amino acids. Unique-molecular-identifier-tagged TCR beta cDNA libraries were used. MiXCR was run by TCRdb on the PCR reads, yielding one entry per CDR3 protein. The profile covers about 200,000 distinct CDR3 sequences, with around 29% appearing a single time and approximately 3% taken by the ten largest. The V gene is TRBV6-5, the J gene TRBJ2-7, with a tentative D call TRBD1 (6 bases). This clonotype was sampled from a girl aged 2-17 years with multiple sclerosis. What was sequenced was blood. The CDR3 DNA reads as TGTGCCAGCGGTCTACAGGGAGAAGTGAATGAGCAGTACTTC. Amino acids: CASGLQGEVNEQYF.